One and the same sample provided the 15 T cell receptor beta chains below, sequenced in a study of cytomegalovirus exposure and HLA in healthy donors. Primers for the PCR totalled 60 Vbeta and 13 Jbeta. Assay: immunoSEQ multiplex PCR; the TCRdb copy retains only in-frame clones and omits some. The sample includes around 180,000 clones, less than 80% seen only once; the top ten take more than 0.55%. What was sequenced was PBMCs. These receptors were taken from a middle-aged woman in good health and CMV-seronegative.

CDR3 protein: CASSSDMNTEAFF. In DNA form, the CDR3 reads TGCGCCAGCAGCTCGGACATGAACACTGAAGCTTTCTTT. This chain links TRBV5-1 with TRBJ1-1; weak D call: TRBD1 (5 bases). V was pared by 3 bases and J by 0 bases, with 6 bases between. CDR3 size: 13 residues. Germline CDR1 and CDR2: SGHRS and YFSETQ.

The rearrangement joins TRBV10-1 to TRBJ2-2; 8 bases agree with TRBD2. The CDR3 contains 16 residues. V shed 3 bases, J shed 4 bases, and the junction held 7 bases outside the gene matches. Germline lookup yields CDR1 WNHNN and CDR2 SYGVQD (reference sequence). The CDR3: CASSDNGGAGTGELFF. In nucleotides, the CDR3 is TGCGCCAGCAGTGATAACGGGGGGGCCGGCACCGGGGAGCTGTTTTTT.

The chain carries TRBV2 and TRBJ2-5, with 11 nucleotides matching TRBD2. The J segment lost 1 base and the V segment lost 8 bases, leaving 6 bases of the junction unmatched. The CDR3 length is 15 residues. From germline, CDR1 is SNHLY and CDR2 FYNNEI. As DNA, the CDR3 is TGTGCCAGCCCCAGACTAGCGGGGTTCCAAGAGACCCAGTACTTC. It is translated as CASPRLAGFQETQYF.

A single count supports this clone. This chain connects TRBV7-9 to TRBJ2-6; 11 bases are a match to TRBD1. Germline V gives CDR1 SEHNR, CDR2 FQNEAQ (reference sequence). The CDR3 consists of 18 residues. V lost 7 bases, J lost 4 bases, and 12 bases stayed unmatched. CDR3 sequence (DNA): TGTGCCAGCACCCCCCCCGGACAGGGGGCCTCCGGGGCCAACGTCCTGACTTTC. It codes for CASTPPGQGASGANVLTF.

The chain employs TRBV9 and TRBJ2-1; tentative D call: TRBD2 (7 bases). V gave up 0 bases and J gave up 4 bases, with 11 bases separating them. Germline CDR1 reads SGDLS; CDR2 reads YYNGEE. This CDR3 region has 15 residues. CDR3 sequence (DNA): TGTGCCAGCAGCGTAGTGGAGGGGGGGTACAATGAGCAGTTCTTC. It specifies CASSVVEGGYNEQFF.

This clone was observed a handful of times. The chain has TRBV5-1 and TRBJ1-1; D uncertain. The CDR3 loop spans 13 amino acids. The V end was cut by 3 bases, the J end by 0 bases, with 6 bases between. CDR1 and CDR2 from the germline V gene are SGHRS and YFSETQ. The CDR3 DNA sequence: TGCGCCAGCAGCTCTACGGTGAACACTGAAGCTTTCTTT. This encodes CASSSTVNTEAFF.

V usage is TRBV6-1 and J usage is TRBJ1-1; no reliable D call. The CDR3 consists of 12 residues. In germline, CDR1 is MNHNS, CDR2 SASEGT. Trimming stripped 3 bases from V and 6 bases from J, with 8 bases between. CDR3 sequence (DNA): TGTGCCAGCAGTGACCTCAGCGCTGAAGCTTTCTTT. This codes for CASSDLSAEAFF.

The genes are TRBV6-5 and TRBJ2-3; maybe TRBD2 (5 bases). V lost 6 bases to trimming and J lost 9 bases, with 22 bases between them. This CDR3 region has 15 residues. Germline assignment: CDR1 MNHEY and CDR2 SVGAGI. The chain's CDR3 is CASRRVLHHDTTQYF. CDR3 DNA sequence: TGTGCCAGCAGGAGGGTTCTTCACCACGACACCACGCAGTATTTT.

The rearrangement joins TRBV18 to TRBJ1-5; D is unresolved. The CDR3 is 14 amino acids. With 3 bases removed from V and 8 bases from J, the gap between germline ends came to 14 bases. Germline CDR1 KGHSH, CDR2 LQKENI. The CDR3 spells CASSPRRNEEPQHF. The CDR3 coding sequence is TGTGCCAGCTCACCGAGGCGGAATGAGGAGCCCCAGCATTTT.

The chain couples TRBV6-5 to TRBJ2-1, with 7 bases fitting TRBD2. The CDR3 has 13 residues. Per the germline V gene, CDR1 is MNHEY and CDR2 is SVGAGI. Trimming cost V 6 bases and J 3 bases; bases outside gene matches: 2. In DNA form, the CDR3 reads TGTGCCAGCAGAGCGGGGAACTACAATGAGCAGTTCTTC. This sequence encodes CASRAGNYNEQFF.

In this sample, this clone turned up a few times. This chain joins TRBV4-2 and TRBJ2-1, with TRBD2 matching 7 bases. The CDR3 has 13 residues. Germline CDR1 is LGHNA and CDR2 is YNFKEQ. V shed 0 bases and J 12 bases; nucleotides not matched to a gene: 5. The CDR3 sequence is CASSQEVGRGQFF. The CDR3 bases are TGTGCCAGCAGCCAAGAGGTAGGGAGGGGGCAGTTCTTC.

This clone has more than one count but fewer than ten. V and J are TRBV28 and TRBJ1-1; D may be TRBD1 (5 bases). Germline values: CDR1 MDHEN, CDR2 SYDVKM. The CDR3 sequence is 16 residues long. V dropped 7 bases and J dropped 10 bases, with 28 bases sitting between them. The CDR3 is CASTTIEKRGKAIAFF. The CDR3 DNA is TGTGCCAGCACCACAATCGAAAAAAGGGGCAAAGCTATAGCTTTCTTT.

The CDR3 sequence: CASSLLAGNEQYF. CDR3 bases: TGTGCCAGCAGTTTACTAGCGGGAAACGAGCAGTACTTC. The V and J genes are TRBV2 and TRBJ2-7; 10 bases are shared with TRBD2. Germline values: CDR1 SNHLY, CDR2 FYNNEI. J gave up 5 bases and V 5 bases, and 3 bases lay outside the gene matches. CDR3 length: 13 residues.

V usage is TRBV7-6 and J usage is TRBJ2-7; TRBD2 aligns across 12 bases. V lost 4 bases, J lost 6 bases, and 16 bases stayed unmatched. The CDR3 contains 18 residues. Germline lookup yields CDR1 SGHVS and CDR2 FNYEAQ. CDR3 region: CASSSRLTSGSEYSEQYF. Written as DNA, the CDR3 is TGTGCCAGCAGCTCCCGACTGACTAGCGGGAGTGAATATTCCGAGCAGTACTTC.

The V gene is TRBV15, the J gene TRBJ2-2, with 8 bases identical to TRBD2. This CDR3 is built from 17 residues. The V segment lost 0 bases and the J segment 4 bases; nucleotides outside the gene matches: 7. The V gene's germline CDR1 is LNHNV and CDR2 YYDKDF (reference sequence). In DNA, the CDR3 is TGTGCCACCAGCAGAGATAGGGTAGCGGGACCCACCGGGGAGCTGTTTTTT. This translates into CATSRDRVAGPTGELFF.